This T cell receptor beta chain was retrieved from a study of cytomegalovirus exposure and HLA in healthy donors. The V end was cut by 2 bases, the J end by 2 bases, with 9 bases between. Germline-derived CDR1 and CDR2 are LGHNT and FRNRAP. This CDR3 region has 14 residues. This clone has just one count. Its matching antigen is unknown. The PCR employed 60 Vbeta primers together with 13 Jbeta primers. Assay: immunoSEQ multiplex PCR; the TCRdb copy retains only in-frame clones and omits some. The sample carries approximately 170,000 clones, approximately 79% recorded once. Broader study findings: The authors listed roughly 150 TCR beta chains as cytomegalovirus-associated. The HLA-A and HLA-B alleles of most subjects were reportedly predicted accurately from TCR beta sequences. Whilst most TCR sequences proved rare, a subset of public TCRs occurred across many donors. At a 0.05 false discovery rate, a later analysis found 15,000 to 20,000 TCR beta sequences to be associated with HLA alleles.

This clonotype was sampled from a human donor in good health. The chain employs TRBV12-5 and TRBJ2-5, with D maybe TRBD2 (6 bases). Sequencing input: PBMCs. In DNA form, the CDR3 reads TGTGCTAGTGGTTTGTCGGGAGCGCAAGAGACCCAGTACTTC. Its protein is CASGLSGAQETQYF.